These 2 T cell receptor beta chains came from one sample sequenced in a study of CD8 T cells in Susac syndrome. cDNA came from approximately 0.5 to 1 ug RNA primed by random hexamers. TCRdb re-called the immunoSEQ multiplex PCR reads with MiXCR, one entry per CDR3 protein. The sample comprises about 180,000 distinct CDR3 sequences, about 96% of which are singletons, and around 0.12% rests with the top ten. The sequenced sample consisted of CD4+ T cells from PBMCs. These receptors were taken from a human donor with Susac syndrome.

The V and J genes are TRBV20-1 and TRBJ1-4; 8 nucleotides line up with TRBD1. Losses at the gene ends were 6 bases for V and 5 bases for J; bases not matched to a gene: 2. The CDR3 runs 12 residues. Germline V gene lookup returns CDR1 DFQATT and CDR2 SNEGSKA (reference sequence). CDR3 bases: TGCAGTGCCCGACAGGGGAATGAAAAACTGTTTTTT. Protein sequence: CSARQGNEKLFF.

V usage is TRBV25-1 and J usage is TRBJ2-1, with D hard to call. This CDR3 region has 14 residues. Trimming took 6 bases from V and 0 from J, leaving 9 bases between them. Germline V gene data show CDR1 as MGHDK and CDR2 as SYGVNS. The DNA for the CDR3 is TGTGCCAGCAGCCCCGAAGTCTCCTACAATGAGCAGTTCTTC. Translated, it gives CASSPEVSYNEQFF.